The 13 T cell receptor beta chains below were found in one sample sequenced in a study of cytomegalovirus exposure and HLA in healthy donors (dated 2017 in TCRdb). Libraries were prepared through the immunoSEQ multiplex PCR assay. For the multiplex PCR, a mixture combining 60 forward primers for TCR Vbeta segments and 13 reverse primers for TCR Jbeta segments was used. TCRdb obtained this table from immuneACCESS and retained in-frame rearrangements with V and J assigned. These tables miss some clones; where compared with another copy, unresolved V genes account for less than half of the shortfall, and the remainder is unexplained. The sample table holds some 100,000 clones, of which roughly 69% were seen once. The biggest ten clones account for 5% to 7% of the sample. Sequencing was carried out using PBMCs. The receptors were gathered from a woman in her 70s in good health and CMV-seropositive.

The V gene is TRBV5-4, the J gene TRBJ1-1, with a possible D match to TRBD1 (6 bases). CDR1 and CDR2 (germline): SGHNT, YYREEE (reference sequence). This CDR3 region has 15 residues. V dropped 4 bases and J dropped 1 base, with 14 bases sitting between them. The CDR3 region has the DNA TGTGCCAGCAGCAAAGGCGGACAGCAGAACACTGAAGCTTTCTTT. It yields the protein CASSKGGQQNTEAFF.

The chain has TRBV5-6 and TRBJ1-6, with a tentative D call TRBD1 (5 bases). Trimming pared 3 bases from V and 9 bases from J, leaving 10 bases between. Per the germline V gene, CDR1 is SGHDT and CDR2 is YYEEEE. This CDR3 comprises 13 residues. For the CDR3, the DNA is TGTGCCAGCAGCTCGGGGGGGATTTCACCCCTCCACTTT. Its translation: CASSSGGISPLHF.

The CDR3 loop is CASSLEGAQDTIYF. CDR3 nucleotides: TGCGCCAGCAGCTTGGAAGGGGCGCAGGACACCATATATTTT. The chain joins TRBV5-1 to TRBJ1-3, with D tentatively TRBD1 (5 bases). The CDR3 is 14 amino acids. Per the germline V gene, CDR1 is SGHRS and CDR2 is YFSETQ. Trimming shortened V by 0 bases and J by 8 bases, and 12 bases separated the two germline ends.

Regarding this clone: The same CDR3 can be traced to other DNA sequences in this sample. V usage is TRBV4-3 and J usage is TRBJ2-5, with D possibly being TRBD1 (5 bases). V was pared by 5 bases and J by 2 bases, with 21 bases between. Germline V gene lookup returns CDR1 LGHNA and CDR2 YSLEER. The CDR3 has 17 amino acids. The CDR3 loop reads CASSVVYDSFFQETQYF. The CDR3 DNA reads TGCGCCAGCAGCGTGGTGTATGACAGCTTCTTTCAAGAGACCCAGTACTTC.

This clone showed up just a few times. This rearrangement joins TRBV4-1 to TRBJ2-7; 7 nucleotides match TRBD1. The CDR3 consists of 18 residues. Germline assignment: CDR1 MGHRA and CDR2 YSYEKL. V was clipped by 1 base and J by 0 bases; unmatched bases: 12. DNA of the CDR3: TGCGCCAGCAGCCAAGTTCCCCCCGGGACAGCGAGCTCCTACGAGCAGTACTTC. It is translated as CASSQVPPGTASSYEQYF.

V gene TRBV7-8 combines with J gene TRBJ2-7; 10 nucleotides agree with TRBD1. CDR1 is SGHVS, CDR2 FQNEAQ, per germline. The CDR3 has 13 residues. Unmatched junction bases numbered 1, after V lost 5 bases and J lost 3 bases. The CDR3 nucleotides are TGTGCCAGCAGCAGGACAGGGGGCTACGAGCAGTACTTC. Translated: CASSRTGGYEQYF.

This clone was detected a few times. The chain employs TRBV11-1 and TRBJ2-1, with TRBD2 matching over 8 bases. The germline V gene encodes CDR1 SGHAT and CDR2 FQDESV (reference sequence). The CDR3 is made up of 15 amino acids. With 4 bases clipped from V and 7 bases from J, the junction kept 9 bases outside the gene matches. CDR3 DNA: TGTGCCAGCAGCTCCCGGGGGGGCCTTTATAATGAGCAGTTCTTC. Residues: CASSSRGGLYNEQFF.

The J gene is TRBJ1-2, the V gene TRBV30; 10 bases fit TRBD1. The trim removed 3 bases at V and 7 bases at J, leaving 5 bases unmatched. Germline values: CDR1 GTSNPN, CDR2 SVGIG (reference sequence). There are 13 residues in the CDR3. Written as DNA, the CDR3 is TGTGCCTGGAGCGGGACAGGGGTAGGTGGCTACACCTTC. It codes for CAWSGTGVGGYTF.

The chain couples TRBV7-2 to TRBJ2-3; D possibly corresponds to TRBD2 (5 bases). CDR1 SGHTA and CDR2 FQGNSA come from the germline V gene. The CDR3 contains 14 residues. Trimming cost V 1 base and J 14 bases, with 19 bases left between them. CDR3 in amino acids: CASSLGALTTEGYF. The CDR3 nucleotides read TGTGCCAGCAGCTTAGGGGCTTTGACAACTGAGGGGTATTTT.

The chain links TRBV5-1 to TRBJ1-6; 8 bases are shared with TRBD1. After removal of 2 bases from V and 6 bases from J, the junction contained 4 bases not matched to a gene. The CDR3 spans 15 residues. Looked up from germline, CDR1 is SGHRS and CDR2 is YFSETQ. The chain's CDR3 is CASSFGQGGNSPLHF. Here the CDR3 DNA reads TGCGCCAGCAGCTTCGGACAGGGAGGTAATTCACCCCTCCACTTT.

V gene TRBV7-2 combines with J gene TRBJ2-1, with 9 nucleotides matching TRBD1. Per germline, CDR1 SGHTA and CDR2 FQGNSA. V trimming: 5 bases; J trimming: 3 bases; junction bases outside the gene matches: 17. The CDR3 covers 19 residues. CDR3 sequence reads: CASSAPLQDTGGGYNEQFF. The DNA for the CDR3 is TGTGCCAGCAGCGCGCCGCTGCAAGACACAGGGGGCGGCTACAATGAGCAGTTCTTC.

The chain links TRBV9 to TRBJ2-7; 7 nucleotides agree with TRBD1. The CDR3 totals 15 residues. V trimming: 0 bases; J trimming: 4 bases; junction bases outside the gene matches: 7. Germline CDR1 is SGDLS and CDR2 is YYNGEE. CDR3 in amino acids: CASSVAAKGAYEQYF. The CDR3 DNA reads TGTGCCAGCAGCGTAGCTGCAAAGGGGGCTTACGAGCAGTACTTC.

The genes are TRBV5-6 and TRBJ1-2; no reliable D call. The ends were cut back, 1 base at V and 4 bases at J, with 14 bases in the middle. CDR3 length: 15 residues. CDR1 SGHDT and CDR2 YYEEEE come from the germline V gene. The DNA of the CDR3 is TGTGCCAGCAGCTTGTCGTTTCGTGACTCCTATGGCTACACCTTC. Translated, it gives CASSLSFRDSYGYTF.